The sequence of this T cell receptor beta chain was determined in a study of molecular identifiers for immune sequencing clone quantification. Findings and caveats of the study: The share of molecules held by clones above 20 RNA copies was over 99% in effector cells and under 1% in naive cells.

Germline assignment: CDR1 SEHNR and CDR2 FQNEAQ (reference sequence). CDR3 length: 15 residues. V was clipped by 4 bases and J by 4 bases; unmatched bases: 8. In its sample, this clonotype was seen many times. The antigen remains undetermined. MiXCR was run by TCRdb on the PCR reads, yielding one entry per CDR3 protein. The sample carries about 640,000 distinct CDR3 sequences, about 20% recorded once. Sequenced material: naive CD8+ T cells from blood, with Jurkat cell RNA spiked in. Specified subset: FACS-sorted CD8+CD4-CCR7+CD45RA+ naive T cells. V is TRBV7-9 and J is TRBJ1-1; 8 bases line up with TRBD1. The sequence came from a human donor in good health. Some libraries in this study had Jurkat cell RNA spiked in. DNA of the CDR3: TGTGCCAGCAGCTCGCACCAGGGGGCCGGCACTGAAGCTTTCTTT. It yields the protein CASSSHQGAGTEAFF.